These T cell receptor beta chains were read from a single sample in a study of shared clonotypes between healthy human individuals. The method was immunoSEQ multiplex PCR; TCRdb's version includes in-frame clones alone and lacks a portion of them. The top ten hold 0.36% of the sample, which has 1.4 million or so clones, about 98.5% seen once. The source material was naive CD4+ T cells sorted from blood. These TCRs come from a man under 40 in good health. CDR3s include the opening cysteine and the closing phenylalanine or tryptophan. The D gene is left open where the match is weak. Size values are once, few and many counts, or a class for expanded clones, and some rows have none.

j_gene	d_gene	v_gene	abundance	CDR3aa	CDR3nt
TRBJ1-2	-	TRBV10-2	-	CASSGSWGANYGYTF	TGCGCCAGCAGTGGTTCCTGGGGGGCTAACTATGGCTACACCTTC
TRBJ1-2	TRBD1	TRBV27	once	CASSRDRDYGYTF	TGTGCCAGCAGTAGGGACAGGGACTATGGCTACACCTTC
TRBJ2-7	-	TRBV2	-	CASSVGHLNAEQYF	TGTGCCAGCAGTGTAGGACATCTGAATGCAGAGCAGTACTTC
TRBJ2-7	-	TRBV6-5	-	CASRGTASSYEQYF	TGTGCCAGCAGAGGGACCGCGAGCTCCTACGAGCAGTACTTC
TRBJ2-5	-	TRBV5-1	-	CASSLDTDKETQYF	TGCGCCAGCAGCTTGGACACAGACAAAGAGACCCAGTACTTC
TRBJ1-1	-	TRBV6-5	-	CASSLRTASNTEAFF	TGTGCCAGCAGTCTCAGGACAGCTTCGAACACTGAAGCTTTCTTT
TRBJ2-5	TRBD2	TRBV7-9	-	CASTRAGGPETQYF	TGTGCCAGCACCAGAGCGGGAGGGCCAGAGACCCAGTACTTC
TRBJ2-3	TRBD1	TRBV10-3	-	CAISFNRDRKISSTDTQYF	TGTGCCATCAGTTTTAACCGGGACAGAAAAATTAGTAGCACAGATACGCAGTATTTT
TRBJ1-5	-	TRBV18	-	CASSPITASNSNQPQHF	TGTGCCAGCTCACCAATAACAGCCAGTAATAGCAATCAGCCCCAGCATTTT
TRBJ2-3	-	TRBV11-2	-	CASSLMGWADTQYF	TGTGCCAGCAGCTTAATGGGGTGGGCAGATACGCAGTATTTT
TRBJ1-5	-	TRBV19	-	CASITTVYSNQPQHF	TGTGCCAGTATTACTACAGTTTATAGCAATCAGCCCCAGCATTTT
TRBJ2-3	TRBD2	TRBV5-4	-	CASSPGGLVPDTQYF	TGTGCCAGCAGCCCCGGTGGACTAGTGCCAGATACGCAGTATTTT
TRBJ2-7	-	TRBV18	-	CASSPSTTYEQYF	TGTGCCAGCTCACCGAGTACCACCTACGAGCAGTACTTC
TRBJ1-2	-	TRBV2	-	CASSELGVDYGYTF	TGTGCCAGCAGTGAATTGGGGGTTGACTATGGCTACACCTTC
TRBJ1-4	-	TRBV29-1	once	CSVEDRSNEKLFF	TGCAGCGTGGAAGACAGGTCTAATGAAAAACTGTTTTTT
TRBJ1-1	-	TRBV28	-	CASSLFVNTEAFF	TGTGCCAGCAGTTTATTTGTGAACACTGAAGCTTTCTTT
TRBJ2-1	-	TRBV18	-	CASSPGSSSYNEQFF	TGTGCCAGCTCACCAGGCTCGAGCTCCTACAATGAGCAGTTCTTC
TRBJ2-7	-	TRBV7-9	-	CASSLGDYSYEQYF	TGTGCCAGCAGCTTAGGAGACTACTCCTACGAGCAGTACTTC
TRBJ2-7	TRBD2	TRBV19	-	CASSHKGLEASGTYEQYF	TGTGCCAGTAGTCACAAGGGCCTTGAGGCTAGCGGCACCTACGAGCAGTACTTC
TRBJ2-6	-	TRBV7-2	-	CASSRVNFTSGANVLTF	TGTGCCAGCAGCCGCGTAAACTTTACCTCTGGGGCCAACGTCCTGACTTTC
TRBJ2-7	-	TRBV7-9	-	CASSSKPAAEQYF	TGTGCCAGCAGCTCAAAGCCCGCGGCCGAGCAGTACTTC
TRBJ2-1	TRBD2	TRBV5-1	-	CASSSGTSVNEQFF	TGCGCCAGCAGTTCCGGGACTAGCGTTAATGAGCAGTTCTTC
TRBJ2-7	-	TRBV7-2	-	CASQVRGTYEQYF	TGTGCCAGCCAGGTCCGGGGTACCTACGAGCAGTACTTC
TRBJ2-3	-	TRBV4-2	-	CASSQVGGATDTQYF	TGTGCCAGCAGCCAAGTAGGTGGTGCAACAGATACGCAGTATTTT
TRBJ1-1	-	TRBV5-1	-	CASRVRLNTEAFF	TGCGCCAGCAGGGTACGGTTGAACACTGAAGCTTTCTTT
TRBJ1-5	-	TRBV7-9	-	CASSLVGAGNQPQHF	TGTGCCAGCAGCTTAGTCGGCGCAGGCAATCAGCCCCAGCATTTT
TRBJ2-3	-	TRBV14	-	CASSQAGQGRTDTQYF	TGTGCCAGCAGCCAAGCGGGGCAGGGCCGCACAGATACGCAGTATTTT
TRBJ2-1	-	TRBV7-2	-	CASSQTQGSDNEQFF	TGTGCCAGCAGCCAAACGCAGGGGTCGGACAATGAGCAGTTCTTC
TRBJ2-7	-	TRBV5-4	-	CASSLPQGYEQYF	TGTGCCAGCAGCTTGCCCCAGGGGTACGAGCAGTACTTC
TRBJ2-5	TRBD2	TRBV5-1	-	CASRRGSQETQYF	TGCGCCAGCAGGCGGGGGTCCCAAGAGACCCAGTACTTC